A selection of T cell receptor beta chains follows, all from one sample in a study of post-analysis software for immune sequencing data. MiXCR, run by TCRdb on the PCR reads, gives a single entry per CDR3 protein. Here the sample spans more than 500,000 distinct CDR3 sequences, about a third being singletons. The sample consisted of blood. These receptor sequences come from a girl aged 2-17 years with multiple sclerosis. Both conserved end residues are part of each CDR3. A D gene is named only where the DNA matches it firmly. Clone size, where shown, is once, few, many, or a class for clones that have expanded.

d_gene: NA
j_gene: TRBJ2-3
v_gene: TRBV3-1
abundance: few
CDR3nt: TGTGCCAGCAGCCAATCTTTAGCCCTCGGCACAGATACGCAGTATTTT
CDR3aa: CASSQSLALGTDTQYF

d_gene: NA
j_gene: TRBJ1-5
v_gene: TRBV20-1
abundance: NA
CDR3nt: TGCAGTGCCCAAGAGAGCAGGGGTAATCAGCCCCAGCATTTT
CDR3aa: CSAQESRGNQPQHF

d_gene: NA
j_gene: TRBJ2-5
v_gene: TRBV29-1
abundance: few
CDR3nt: TGCAGCGTAGATCAAGAGACCCAGTACTTC
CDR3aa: CSVDQETQYF

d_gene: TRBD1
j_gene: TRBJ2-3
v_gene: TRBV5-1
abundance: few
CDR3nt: TGCGCCAGCAGCTTGGTGAACAGGGGTGGAGATACGCAGTATTTT
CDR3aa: CASSLVNRGGDTQYF

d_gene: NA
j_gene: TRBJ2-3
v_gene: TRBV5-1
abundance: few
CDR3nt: TGCGCCAGCAGCTTGGACCCAGGGGCGGTATCAGATACGCAGTATTTT
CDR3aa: CASSLDPGAVSDTQYF

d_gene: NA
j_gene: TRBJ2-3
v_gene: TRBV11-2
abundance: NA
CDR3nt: TGTGCCAGCAGCTTAGTCCCTTCAGGGCAGTATTTT
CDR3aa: CASSLVPSGQYF

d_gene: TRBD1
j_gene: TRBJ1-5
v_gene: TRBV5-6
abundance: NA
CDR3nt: TGTGCCAGCAACCGGAGGGACAGCTTAGATCAGCCCCAGCATTTT
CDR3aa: CASNRRDSLDQPQHF

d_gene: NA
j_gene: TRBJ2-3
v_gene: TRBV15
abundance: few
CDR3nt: TGTGCCACCAGCCGCCGGGACGGCGGGGATACGCAGTATTTT
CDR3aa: CATSRRDGGDTQYF

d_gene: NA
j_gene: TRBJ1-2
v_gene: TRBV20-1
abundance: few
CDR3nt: TGCAGTGCTGATGACTATGGCTACACCTTC
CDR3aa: CSADDYGYTF

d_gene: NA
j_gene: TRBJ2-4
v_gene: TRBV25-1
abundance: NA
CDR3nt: TGTGCCAGCAGTGTACTTTCGGGCAGCGGAAACATTCAGTACTTC
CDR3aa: CASSVLSGSGNIQYF

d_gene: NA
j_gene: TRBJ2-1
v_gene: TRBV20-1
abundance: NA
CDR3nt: TGCAGTGCTCGCAGGGAACGTTCCTACAATGAGCAGTTCTTC
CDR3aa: CSARRERSYNEQFF

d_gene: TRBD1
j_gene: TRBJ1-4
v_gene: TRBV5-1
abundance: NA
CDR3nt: TGCGCCAGCAGCTTAGTCGGACAGGGGCAAAAACTGTTTTTT
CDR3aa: CASSLVGQGQKLFF

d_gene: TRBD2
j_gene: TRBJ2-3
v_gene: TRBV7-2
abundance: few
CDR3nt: TGTGCCAGCAGCTTATATGGCGGGGGGGGAGATACGCAGTATTTT
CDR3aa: CASSLYGGGGDTQYF

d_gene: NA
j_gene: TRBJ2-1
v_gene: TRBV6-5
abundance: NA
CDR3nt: TGTGCCAGCAGTTACTCCGGGGCAGGGACCTACAATGAGCAGTTCTTC
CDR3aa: CASSYSGAGTYNEQFF

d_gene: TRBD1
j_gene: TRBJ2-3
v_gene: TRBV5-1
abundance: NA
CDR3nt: TGCGCCAGCAGCTTCGACAGGGGCGCAGATACGCAGTATTTT
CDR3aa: CASSFDRGADTQYF

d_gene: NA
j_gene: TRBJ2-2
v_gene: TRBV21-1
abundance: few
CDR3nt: TGTGCCAGCAGCGCCCACTTCCCGGGACGGAGGAACACCGGGGAGCTGTTTTTT
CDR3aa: CASSAHFPGRRNTGELFF